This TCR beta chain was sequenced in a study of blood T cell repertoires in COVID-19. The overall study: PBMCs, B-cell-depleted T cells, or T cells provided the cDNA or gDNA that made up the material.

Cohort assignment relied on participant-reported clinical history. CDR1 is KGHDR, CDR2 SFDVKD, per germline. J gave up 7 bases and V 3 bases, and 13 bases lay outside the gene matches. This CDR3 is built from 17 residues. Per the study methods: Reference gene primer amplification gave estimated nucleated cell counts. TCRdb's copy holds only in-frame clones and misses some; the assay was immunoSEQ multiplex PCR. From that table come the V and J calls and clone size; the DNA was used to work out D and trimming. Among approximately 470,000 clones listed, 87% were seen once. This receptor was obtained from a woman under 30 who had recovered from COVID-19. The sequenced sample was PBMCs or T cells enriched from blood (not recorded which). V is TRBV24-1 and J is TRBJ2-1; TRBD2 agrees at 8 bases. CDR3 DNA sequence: TGTGCCACCAGTGATGCGGGCTTAGCGGGGATTATGAATGAGCAGTTCTTC. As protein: CATSDAGLAGIMNEQFF.